This entry describes one T cell receptor (beta chain). What it binds is unknown. This sample was taken from a study of pediatric ulcerative colitis. Here immunoSEQ multiplex PCR was the method, and the copy in TCRdb shows in-frame clones only, minus some. Seen here are about 17,000 clones, just under 75% observed once, and the top ten hold around 3.6%. Whole-study findings and limits: Compared with controls, ulcerative colitis showed greater blood-rectum clone sharing. Some T cells in rectal biopsies may come from blood, especially with overt colitis.

CDR1 is SNHLY and CDR2 is FYNNEI in the germline V gene. Trimming took 8 bases from V and 3 from J; bases not matched to a gene: 4. The CDR3 runs to 13 residues. Rectal tissue came from one to two pinch biopsies taken at colonoscopy. No immunosuppressive drugs were given to ulcerative colitis patients before diagnostic colonoscopy. The sample comprised gut tissue. The origin of this receptor is a girl aged 10 to 17 with moderate ulcerative colitis. V is TRBV2 and J is TRBJ1-2; 9 bases map to TRBD1. CDR3: CASGRQGDYGYTF. The CDR3 DNA reads as TGTGCCAGCGGAAGACAGGGGGACTATGGCTACACCTTC.